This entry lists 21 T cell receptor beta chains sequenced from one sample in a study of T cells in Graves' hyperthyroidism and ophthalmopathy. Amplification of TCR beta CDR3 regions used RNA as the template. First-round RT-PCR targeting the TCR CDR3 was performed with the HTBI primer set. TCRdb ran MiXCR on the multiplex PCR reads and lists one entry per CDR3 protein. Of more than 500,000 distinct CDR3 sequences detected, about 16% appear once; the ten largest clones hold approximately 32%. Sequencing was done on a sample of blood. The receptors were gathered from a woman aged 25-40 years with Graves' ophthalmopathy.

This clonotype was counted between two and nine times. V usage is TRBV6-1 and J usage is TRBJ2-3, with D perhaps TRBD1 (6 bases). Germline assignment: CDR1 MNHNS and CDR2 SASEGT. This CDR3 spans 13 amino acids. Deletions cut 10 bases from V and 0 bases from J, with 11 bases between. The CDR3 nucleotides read TGTGCCACCGCGGACAGTAGCACAGATACGCAGTATTTT. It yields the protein CATADSSTDTQYF.

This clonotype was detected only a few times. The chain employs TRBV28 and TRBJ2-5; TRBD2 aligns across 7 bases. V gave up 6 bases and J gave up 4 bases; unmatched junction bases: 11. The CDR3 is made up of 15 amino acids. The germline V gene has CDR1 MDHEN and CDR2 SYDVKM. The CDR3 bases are TGTGCCAGCAGCCAGCGGGGTAATTATAGAGAGACCCAGTACTTC. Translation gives CASSQRGNYRETQYF.

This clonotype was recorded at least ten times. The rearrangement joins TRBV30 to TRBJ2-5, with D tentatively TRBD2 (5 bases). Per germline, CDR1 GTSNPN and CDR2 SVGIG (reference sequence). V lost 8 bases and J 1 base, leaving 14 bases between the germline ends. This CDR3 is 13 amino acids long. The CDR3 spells CAKIRESQETQYF. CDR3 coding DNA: TGTGCCAAGATCCGGGAATCCCAAGAGACCCAGTACTTC.

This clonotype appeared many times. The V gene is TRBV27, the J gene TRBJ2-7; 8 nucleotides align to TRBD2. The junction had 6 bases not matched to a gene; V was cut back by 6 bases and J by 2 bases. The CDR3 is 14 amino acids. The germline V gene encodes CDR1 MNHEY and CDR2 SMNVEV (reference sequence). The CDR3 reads CASRVAGGAYEQYF. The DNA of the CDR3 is TGTGCCAGCAGGGTGGCGGGAGGCGCCTACGAGCAGTACTTC.

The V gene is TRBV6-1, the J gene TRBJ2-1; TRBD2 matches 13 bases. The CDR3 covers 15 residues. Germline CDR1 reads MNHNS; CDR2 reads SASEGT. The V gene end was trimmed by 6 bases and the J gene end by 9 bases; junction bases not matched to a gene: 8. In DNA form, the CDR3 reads TGTGCCAGCAGCGGACTAGCGGGAGCATTAGGTGAGCAGTTCTTC. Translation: CASSGLAGALGEQFF.

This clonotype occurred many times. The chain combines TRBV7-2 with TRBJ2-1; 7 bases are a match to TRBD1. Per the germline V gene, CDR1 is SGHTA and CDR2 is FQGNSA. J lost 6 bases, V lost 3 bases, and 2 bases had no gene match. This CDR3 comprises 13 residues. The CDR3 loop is CASSLGQINEQFF. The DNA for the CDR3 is TGTGCCAGCAGCTTGGGACAGATCAATGAGCAGTTCTTC.

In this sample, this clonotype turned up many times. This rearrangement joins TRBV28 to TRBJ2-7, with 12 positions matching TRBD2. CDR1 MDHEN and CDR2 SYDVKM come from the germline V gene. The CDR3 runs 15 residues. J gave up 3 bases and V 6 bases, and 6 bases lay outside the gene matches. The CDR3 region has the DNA TGTGCCAGCAGACACGGGACTAGCGGGCACTACGAGCAGTACTTC. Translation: CASRHGTSGHYEQYF. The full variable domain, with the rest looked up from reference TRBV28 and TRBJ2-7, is DVKVTQSSRYLVKRTGEKVFLECVQDMDHENMFWYRQDPGLGLRLIYFSYDVKMKEKGDIPEGYSVSREKKERFSLILESASTNQTSMYLCASRHGTSGHYEQYFGPGTRLTVT.

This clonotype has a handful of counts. CDR3 region: CASSHRSTTSNQPQHF. CDR3 nucleotides: TGCGCCAGCAGCCATCGAAGTACGACTAGCAATCAGCCCCAGCATTTT. The V gene is TRBV4-1, the J gene TRBJ1-5; D ambiguous. The germline V gene encodes CDR1 MGHRA and CDR2 YSYEKL. V was pared by 3 bases and J by 0 bases, with 12 bases between. There are 16 residues in the CDR3.

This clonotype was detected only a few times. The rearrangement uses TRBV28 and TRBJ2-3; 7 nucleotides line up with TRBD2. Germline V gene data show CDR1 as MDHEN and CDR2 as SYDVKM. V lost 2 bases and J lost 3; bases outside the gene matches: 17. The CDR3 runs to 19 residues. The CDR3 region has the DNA TGTGCCAGCAGTTTACCCCGGGTATATGCGGGAGAGGGGACAGATACGCAGTATTTT. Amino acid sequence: CASSLPRVYAGEGTDTQYF.

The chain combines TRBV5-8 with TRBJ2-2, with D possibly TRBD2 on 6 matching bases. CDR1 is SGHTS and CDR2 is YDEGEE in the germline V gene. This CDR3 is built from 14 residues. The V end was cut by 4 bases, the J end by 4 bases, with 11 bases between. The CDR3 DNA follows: TGTGCCAGCAGCCGCCGCGGGGCCACCGGGGAGCTGTTTTTT. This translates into CASSRRGATGELFF.

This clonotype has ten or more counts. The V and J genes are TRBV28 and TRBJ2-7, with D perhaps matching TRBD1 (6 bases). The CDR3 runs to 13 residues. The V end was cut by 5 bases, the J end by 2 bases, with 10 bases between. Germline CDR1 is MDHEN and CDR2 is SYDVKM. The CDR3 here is CASSNRDTYEQYF. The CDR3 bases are TGTGCCAGCAGTAACCGGGACACCTACGAGCAGTACTTC. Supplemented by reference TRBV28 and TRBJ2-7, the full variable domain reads DVKVTQSSRYLVKRTGEKVFLECVQDMDHENMFWYRQDPGLGLRLIYFSYDVKMKEKGDIPEGYSVSREKKERFSLILESASTNQTSMYLCASSNRDTYEQYFGPGTRLTVT.

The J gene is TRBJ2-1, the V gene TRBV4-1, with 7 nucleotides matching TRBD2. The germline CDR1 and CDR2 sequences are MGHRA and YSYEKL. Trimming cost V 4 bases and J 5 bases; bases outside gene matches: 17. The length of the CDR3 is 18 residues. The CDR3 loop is CASSRNLGLPGPNNEQFF. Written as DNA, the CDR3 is TGCGCCAGCAGCCGGAACCTGGGACTACCAGGACCAAACAATGAGCAGTTCTTC.

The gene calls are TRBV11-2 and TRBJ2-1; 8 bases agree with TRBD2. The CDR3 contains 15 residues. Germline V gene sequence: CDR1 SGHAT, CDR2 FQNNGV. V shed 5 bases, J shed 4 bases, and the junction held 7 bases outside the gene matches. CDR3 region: CASSPQVAGYNEQFF. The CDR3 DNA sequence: TGTGCCAGCAGCCCCCAAGTAGCGGGATACAATGAGCAGTTCTTC.

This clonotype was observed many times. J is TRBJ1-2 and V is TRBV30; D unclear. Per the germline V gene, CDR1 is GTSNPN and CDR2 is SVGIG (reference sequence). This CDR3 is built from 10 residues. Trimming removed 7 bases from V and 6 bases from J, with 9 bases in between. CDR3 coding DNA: TGTGCCTACAGAGGTAATGGCTACACCTTC. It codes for CAYRGNGYTF.

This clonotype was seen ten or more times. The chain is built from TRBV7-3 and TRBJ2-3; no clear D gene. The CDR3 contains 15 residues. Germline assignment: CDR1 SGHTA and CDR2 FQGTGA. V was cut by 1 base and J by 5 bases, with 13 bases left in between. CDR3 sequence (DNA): TGTGCCAGCAGCTTAAGCGTACCCAGCCGAGATACGCAGTATTTT. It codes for CASSLSVPSRDTQYF.

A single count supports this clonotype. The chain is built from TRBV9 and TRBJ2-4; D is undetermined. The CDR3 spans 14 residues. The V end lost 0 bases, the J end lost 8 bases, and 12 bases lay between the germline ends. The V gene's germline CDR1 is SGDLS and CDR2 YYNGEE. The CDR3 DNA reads TGTGCCAGCAGCGTAGATCAAGTCGTGGACATTCAGTACTTC. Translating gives CASSVDQVVDIQYF.

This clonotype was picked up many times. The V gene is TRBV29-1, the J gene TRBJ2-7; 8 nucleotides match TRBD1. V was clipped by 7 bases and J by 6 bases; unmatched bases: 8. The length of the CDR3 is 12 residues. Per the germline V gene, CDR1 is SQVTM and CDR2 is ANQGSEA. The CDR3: CSAHGTGGEQYF. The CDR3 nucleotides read TGCAGCGCCCACGGTACAGGGGGCGAGCAGTACTTC.

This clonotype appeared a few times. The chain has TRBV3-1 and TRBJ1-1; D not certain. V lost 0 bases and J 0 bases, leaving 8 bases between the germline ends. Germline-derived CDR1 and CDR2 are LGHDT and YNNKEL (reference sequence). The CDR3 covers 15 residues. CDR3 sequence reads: CASSQEFAVNTEAFF. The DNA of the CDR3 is TGTGCCAGCAGCCAAGAATTCGCGGTGAACACTGAAGCTTTCTTT.

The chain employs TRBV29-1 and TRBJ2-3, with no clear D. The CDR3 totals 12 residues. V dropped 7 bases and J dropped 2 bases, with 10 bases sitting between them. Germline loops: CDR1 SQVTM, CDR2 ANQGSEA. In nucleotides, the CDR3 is TGCAGCGGAGCCCTCGACACAGATACGCAGTATTTT. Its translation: CSGALDTDTQYF.

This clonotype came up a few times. The CDR3 region has the DNA TGTGCCAGCAGTTACTCGGCAGGGGGCAATTGGGGTGAGCAGTTCTTC. Translation gives CASSYSAGGNWGEQFF. The chain links TRBV6-6 to TRBJ2-1, with TRBD1 matching over 8 bases. V gave up 0 bases and J gave up 9 bases; unmatched junction bases: 10. The CDR3 has 16 amino acids. The germline V gene has CDR1 MNHNY and CDR2 SVGAGI (reference sequence).

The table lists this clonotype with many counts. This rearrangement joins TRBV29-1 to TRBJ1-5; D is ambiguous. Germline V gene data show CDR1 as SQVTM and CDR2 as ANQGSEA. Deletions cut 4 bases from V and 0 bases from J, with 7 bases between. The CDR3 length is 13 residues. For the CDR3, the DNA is TGCAGCGTTGGGGAAAATAGCAATCAGCCCCAGCATTTT. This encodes CSVGENSNQPQHF.